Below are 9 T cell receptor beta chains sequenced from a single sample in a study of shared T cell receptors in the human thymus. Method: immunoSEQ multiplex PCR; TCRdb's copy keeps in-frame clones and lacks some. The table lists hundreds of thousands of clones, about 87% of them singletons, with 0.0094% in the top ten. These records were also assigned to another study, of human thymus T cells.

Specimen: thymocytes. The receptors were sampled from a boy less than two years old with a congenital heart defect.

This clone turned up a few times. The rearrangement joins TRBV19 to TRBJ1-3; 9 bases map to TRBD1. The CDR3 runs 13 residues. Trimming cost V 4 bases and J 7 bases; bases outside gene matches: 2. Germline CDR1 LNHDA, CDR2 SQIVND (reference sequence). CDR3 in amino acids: CASSKTGGNTIYF. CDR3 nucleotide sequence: TGTGCCAGTAGTAAGACAGGGGGGAACACCATATATTTT.

DNA for the CDR3: TGCGCCAGCAGCTTGGTTCGGACAGGGGTGAACACTGAAGCTTTCTTT. It codes for CASSLVRTGVNTEAFF. This chain connects TRBV5-1 to TRBJ1-1; 9 bases fit TRBD1. The V segment lost 0 bases and the J segment 0 bases; nucleotides outside the gene matches: 3. There are 16 residues in the CDR3. Germline lookup yields CDR1 SGHRS and CDR2 YFSETQ.

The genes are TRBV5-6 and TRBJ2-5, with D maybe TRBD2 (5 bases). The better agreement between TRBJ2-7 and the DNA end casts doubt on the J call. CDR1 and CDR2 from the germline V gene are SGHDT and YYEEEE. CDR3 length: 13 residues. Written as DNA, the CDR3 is TGTGCCAGCAGTTCTGGACGGGACTACGAGCAGTACTTC. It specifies CASSSGRDYEQYF.

In DNA, the CDR3 is TGTGCCAGCTCACCCCGACTAGCGGGGACGACAGAGACCCAGTACTTC. Protein product: CASSPRLAGTTETQYF. The chain links TRBV18 to TRBJ2-5, with 11 positions matching TRBD2. V trimming: 3 bases; J trimming: 4 bases; junction bases outside the gene matches: 7. CDR1 and CDR2 (germline): KGHSH, LQKENI. The CDR3 is 16 amino acids.

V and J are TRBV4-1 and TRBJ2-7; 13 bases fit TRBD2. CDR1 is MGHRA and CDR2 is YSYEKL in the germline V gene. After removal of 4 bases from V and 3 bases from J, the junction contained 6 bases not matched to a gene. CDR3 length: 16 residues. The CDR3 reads CASSLRTSGGLYEQYF. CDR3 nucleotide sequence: TGCGCCAGCAGCCTACGGACTAGCGGGGGCCTCTACGAGCAGTACTTC.

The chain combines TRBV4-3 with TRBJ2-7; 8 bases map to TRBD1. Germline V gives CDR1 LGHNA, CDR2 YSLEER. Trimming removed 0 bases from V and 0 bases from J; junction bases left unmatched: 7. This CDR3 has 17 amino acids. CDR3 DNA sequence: TGCGCCAGCAGCCAAGACCTGAGACAGGGGCGCTCCTACGAGCAGTACTTC. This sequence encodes CASSQDLRQGRSYEQYF.

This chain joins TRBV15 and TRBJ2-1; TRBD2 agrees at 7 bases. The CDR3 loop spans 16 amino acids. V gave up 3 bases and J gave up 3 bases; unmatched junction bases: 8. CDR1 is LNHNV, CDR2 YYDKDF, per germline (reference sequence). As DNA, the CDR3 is TGTGCCACCAGCAGCCTTGGACTAGATAGCTACAATGAGCAGTTCTTC. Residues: CATSSLGLDSYNEQFF.

In DNA, the CDR3 is TGTGCCATCAGTGTAGGTACCCGGGGGCAGTACTTC. This encodes CAISVGTRGQYF. The V gene is TRBV10-3, the J gene TRBJ2-7; maybe TRBD2 (5 bases). Trimming removed 4 bases from V and 9 bases from J, with 13 bases in between. CDR3 length: 12 residues. Germline V lookup: CDR1 ENHRY, CDR2 SYGVKD.

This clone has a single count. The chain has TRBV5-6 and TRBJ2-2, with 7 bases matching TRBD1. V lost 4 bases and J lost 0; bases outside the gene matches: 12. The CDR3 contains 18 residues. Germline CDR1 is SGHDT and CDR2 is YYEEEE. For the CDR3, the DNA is TGTGCCAGCAGCACGAAAATAACAGGGGTGTCGAACACCGGGGAGCTGTTTTTT. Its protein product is CASSTKITGVSNTGELFF. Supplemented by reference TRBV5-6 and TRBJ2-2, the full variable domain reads DAGVTQSPTHLIKTRGQQVTLRCSPKSGHDTVSWYQQALGQGPQFIFQYYEEEERQRGNFPDRFSGHQFPNYSSELNVNALLLGDSALYLCASSTKITGVSNTGELFFGEGSRLTVL.